The rows below give T cell receptor beta chains drawn from one sample of a study of metastatic and nonmetastatic thyroid tumors. TCRdb reanalyzed the PCR reads with MiXCR. The sample has 85,000 to 95,000 clones; more than 13% are singletons. Material for sequencing was blood. These receptors all stem from a female donor with papillary thyroid cancer or a benign thyroid nodule (not recorded which). Some clones in this sample may be carry-over from other donors' samples. Both conserved end residues are part of each CDR3. The D gene is left open where the match is weak. The listing skips clone size in some rows; elsewhere it reads once, few, many or a size class.

TRBD2,many,TRBJ2-1,TRBV6-1,TGTGCCAGCAGTCTCTCCCTTCCGGGACTAGCGAATGAGCAGTTCTTC,CASSLSLPGLANEQFF
TRBD1,once,TRBJ2-2,TRBV19,TGTGCCATCCTAGGGGGCAGTACGCCCGTGGAGCTGTTTTTT,CAILGGSTPVELFF
NA,many,TRBJ2-3,TRBV19,TGTGCCAGTAGCTGGGGGACGGACATTACTTCAGATACGCAGTATTTT,CASSWGTDITSDTQYF
TRBD1,many,TRBJ1-5,TRBV6-5,TGTGCCAGCAGGGTTCCCCCCTCCGGGACAGGTGACTTGGGGGGCAATCAGCCCCAGCATTTT,CASRVPPSGTGDLGGNQPQHF
NA,NA,TRBJ1-1,TRBV4-3,TGCGCCAGCAGCCAAGTTGGACAGCCGAACACTGAAGCTTTCTTT,CASSQVGQPNTEAFF
NA,few,TRBJ2-7,TRBV28,TGTGCCAGCAGTTCGGGCGTTATGGGTAACTCCTACGAGCAGTACTTC,CASSSGVMGNSYEQYF
TRBD1,many,TRBJ2-2,TRBV19,TGTGCCAGTAGCTCCTTGGGACAGGTGAACACCGGGGAGCTGTTTTTT,CASSSLGQVNTGELFF
TRBD2,many,TRBJ2-7,TRBV27,TGTGCCAGCAGTTTGAGGATTTCTGGACTAGCGGGATACGAGCAGTACTTC,CASSLRISGLAGYEQYF
TRBD2,many,TRBJ2-1,TRBV9,TGTGCCAGCAGCGTCGGACTAGCGGGGGTGAATGAGCAGTTCTTC,CASSVGLAGVNEQFF
NA,many,TRBJ2-5,TRBV12-3/TRBV12-4,TGTGCCAGCAGTCCCGGGACCAACAGACCCGCTGAGACCCAGTACTTC,CASSPGTNRPAETQYF
NA,many,TRBJ2-5,TRBV6-1,TGTGCCAGCACTTCTGGGGAGACCCAGTACTTC,CASTSGETQYF
NA,NA,TRBJ2-7,TRBV11-1,TGTGCCAGCAGCTTAGTGGGGGGTGGGCCCAAAACCTACGAGCAGTACTTC,CASSLVGGGPKTYEQYF
NA,few,TRBJ1-5,TRBV28,TGTGCCAGCAGTTTTAAAAGGGCTGGGCGCGAAGGAAATCAGCCCCAGCATTTT,CASSFKRAGREGNQPQHF
NA,many,TRBJ1-1,TRBV20-1,TGCAGTGCTAGCCGGACACGCCAAGCTTTCTTT,CSASRTRQAFF
NA,many,TRBJ1-5,TRBV19,TGTGCCAGTAGTATAGGGGGGAATCAGCCCCAGCATTTT,CASSIGGNQPQHF
NA,many,TRBJ2-5,TRBV11-2,TGTGCCAGCAGTCGACTAGAAGAGACCCAGTACTTC,CASSRLEETQYF
NA,many,TRBJ2-5,TRBV6-1,TGTGCCAGCAGTGAAACGGGAGAGACCCAGTACTTC,CASSETGETQYF
NA,NA,TRBJ1-2,TRBV20-1,TGCAGTGCTAGAGATTCAGTTCTTCGTGGTGACTATGGCTACACCTTC,CSARDSVLRGDYGYTF
NA,many,TRBJ2-2,TRBV7-2,TGTGCCAGCAGCCCCGGCCCCCTCCGCACCGGGGAGCTGTTTTTT,CASSPGPLRTGELFF
TRBD1,many,TRBJ1-2,TRBV7-8,TGTGCCAGCAGCACCCCGGACAGGAGTTTTGGCTACACCTTC,CASSTPDRSFGYTF
NA,few,TRBJ2-1,TRBV4-1,TGCGCCAGCAGCCACGCAGCTCCCTACAATGAGCAGTTCTTC,CASSHAAPYNEQFF
TRBD2,many,TRBJ2-3,TRBV7-6,TGTGCCAGCAGCACCCGAGACGGGGGGGCCTTGGATACGCAGTATTTT,CASSTRDGGALDTQYF
TRBD2,many,TRBJ2-5,TRBV5-4,TGTGCCAGCAGCCTCCCCGGGGGGCAAGAGACCCAGTACTTC,CASSLPGGQETQYF
NA,many,TRBJ2-5,TRBV15,TGTGCCACCAGCAGTAGGCAGGGGCAAGAGACCCAGTACTTC,CATSSRQGQETQYF
TRBD1,many,TRBJ1-5,TRBV20-1,TGCAGTGCTAGAGACCCCGGACAGGGGAGCCAGCCCCAGCATTTT,CSARDPGQGSQPQHF
NA,many,TRBJ2-2,TRBV18,TGTGCCAGCTCACCCCCGGCCCGGGGCACCACCGGGGAGCTGTTTTTT,CASSPPARGTTGELFF
NA,NA,TRBJ1-3,TRBV4-3,TGCGCCAGCAGCCAAGATAGGGCCATATATTTT,CASSQDRAIYF
NA,many,TRBJ2-2,TRBV4-2,TGTGCCAGCAGAAGGGGGTCCGATACCGGGGAGCTGTTTTTT,CASRRGSDTGELFF
NA,NA,TRBJ1-6,TRBV2,TGTGCCAGCACAGGGTTCAGATCATATAATTCACCCCTCCACTTT,CASTGFRSYNSPLHF
TRBD1,many,TRBJ1-2,TRBV27,TGTGCCAGCAGCACCGGGACAGGGAGGTTCAATGGCTACACCTTC,CASSTGTGRFNGYTF
TRBD2,many,TRBJ2-7,TRBV27,TGTGCCAGCAGTCAGGCCGAGGGGACTAGCGGAGCCCCTTACGAGCAGTACTTC,CASSQAEGTSGAPYEQYF
TRBD1,many,TRBJ1-2,TRBV2,TGTGCCAGCAGTGAAACAGGGGCTAACTATGGCTACACCTTC,CASSETGANYGYTF
NA,NA,TRBJ2-1,TRBV14,TGTGCCAGCAGCCGGGCCTGGACACTATTCAATGAGCAGTTCTTC,CASSRAWTLFNEQFF
TRBD1,many,TRBJ1-4,TRBV13,TGTGCCAGCAGCCTTGACAGGGAGAATGAAAAACTGTTTTTT,CASSLDRENEKLFF
NA,NA,TRBJ1-2,TRBV27,TGTGCCAGCCGTCAAGTGATTTCGGATGGCTACACCTTC,CASRQVISDGYTF
NA,many,TRBJ1-2,TRBV28,TGTGCCAGCAGCTTGTTGGGAAGGGGTGGCTACACCTTC,CASSLLGRGGYTF
NA,few,TRBJ2-7,TRBV28,TGTGACAGCAGTTATGGTGCTAGATCCTACGAGCAGTACTTC,CDSSYGARSYEQYF
NA,NA,TRBJ2-7,TRBV4-1,TGCGCCAGCAGCCAAAAGGAGGCACCCCTTTTGATGGACGAGCAGTACTTC,CASSQKEAPLLMDEQYF
NA,few,TRBJ2-7,TRBV27,TGTGCCAGCAGGGGCCGGTGCAGTTCCTACGAGCATTACTTC,CASRGRCSSYEHYF
TRBD1,many,TRBJ1-3,TRBV27,TGTGCCAGCAGGCCGCAGGGGGTCTCTGGAAACACCATATATTTT,CASRPQGVSGNTIYF
TRBD1,many,TRBJ2-2,TRBV5-1,TGCGCCAGCAGCTTAGTCCAGGGGGCCACCGGGGAGCTGTTTTTT,CASSLVQGATGELFF
NA,many,TRBJ2-2,TRBV28,TGTGCCAGCGGGGGGAACACCGGGGAGCTGTTTTTT,CASGGNTGELFF
NA,few,TRBJ1-6,TRBV28,TGTGCCAGCAGCCCGGTGGGCTTTGCAGTGTGGTATTCACCCCTCCACTTT,CASSPVGFAVWYSPLHF